The following is a T cell receptor (beta chain) sequence with its context. The data were taken from a study of T-cell reconstitution after alpha-beta-depleted transplantation in children. TCRbeta library construction was performed incorporating unique molecular identifiers. TCRdb fed the PCR reads into MiXCR, producing one record per CDR3 protein. The repertoire holds 200,000 to 300,000 distinct CDR3 sequences, with 20% to 30% as singletons. CDR3 length equals 14 residues. CDR1 is DFQATT and CDR2 is SNEGSKA in the germline V gene (reference sequence). V was shortened by 2 bases and J by 10 bases, with 18 bases between the two germline ends.

The rearrangement links TRBV20-1 to TRBJ2-1; a weak D match, TRBD2 (6 bases). This receptor was obtained from a female patient aged 2-15 years who had a stem cell transplant for congenital amegakaryocytic thrombocytopenia, so the T cells may come from the graft donor. Sequences were derived from PBMCs, mostly from graft donor cells, sampled 360 days after TCRalphabeta/CD19-depleted stem cell transplant. Here the CDR3 reads CSARTRRSSDEQFF. The CDR3, as DNA: TGCAGTGCTAGAACTCGACGATCTAGCGACGAGCAGTTCTTC.